Below, 28 T cell receptor beta chains from the same sample are listed, as sequenced in a study of blood T cells in healthy people across ages. Through a sample-barcoded 5' primer and a J-beta primer mix, a second PCR was run for roughly 6 to 12 cycles. One entry per CDR3 protein, called by TCRdb with MiXCR from the 5' RACE reads. The sample has some 1.1 million distinct CDR3 sequences, under 40% seen once. Sequenced: blood. The receptors originated from a man between 18 and 29 years old in good health.

V is TRBV28 and J is TRBJ2-1; perhaps D is TRBD1 or TRBD2 (6 bases each). V was pared by 8 bases and J by 9 bases, with 14 bases between. Germline V gives CDR1 MDHEN, CDR2 SYDVKM. This CDR3 is 12 amino acids long. The CDR3 here is CASVWGAGEQFF. Here the CDR3 DNA reads TGTGCCAGCGTGTGGGGGGCAGGTGAGCAGTTCTTC.

The rearrangement uses TRBV4-1 and TRBJ2-7; D gene ambiguous. The V and J ends lost 1 base and 2 bases respectively, with 9 bases between them. The CDR3 totals 14 residues. The germline CDR1 and CDR2 sequences are MGHRA and YSYEKL. The CDR3 nucleotides are TGCGCCAGCAGCCAAGTTGGGCAGCCCTACGAGCAGTACTTC. Protein: CASSQVGQPYEQYF.

This clonotype has just a few counts. The chain joins TRBV7-2 to TRBJ2-7, with 7 bases that match TRBD1. The CDR3 runs to 14 residues. CDR1 is SGHTA, CDR2 FQGNSA, per germline. Trimming at V came to 5 bases and at J to 7 bases, leaving 11 bases not matched to a gene. The CDR3 reads CASSPRDRTNEQYF. Here the CDR3 DNA reads TGTGCCAGCAGCCCCCGGGACAGAACGAATGAGCAGTACTTC.

The J gene is TRBJ2-1, the V gene TRBV27; TRBD2 matches at 14 bases. V gave up 6 bases and J gave up 0 bases; unmatched junction bases: 7. The CDR3 loop spans 18 amino acids. Germline assignment: CDR1 MNHEY and CDR2 SMNVEV (reference sequence). CDR3 region: CASRAGLAGASSYNEQFF. CDR3 bases: TGTGCCAGCAGGGCGGGACTAGCGGGAGCTAGCTCCTACAATGAGCAGTTCTTC.

J is TRBJ1-6 and V is TRBV27; TRBD1 is a possible D gene (6 bases). The CDR3 loop spans 14 amino acids. V was clipped by 7 bases and J by 6 bases, with 13 bases between them. Germline V gene data show CDR1 as MNHEY and CDR2 as SMNVEV (reference sequence). This chain's CDR3 is CASTNRVGNSPLHF. DNA of the CDR3: TGTGCCAGCACCAACAGGGTTGGTAATTCACCCCTCCACTTT.

This chain connects TRBV2 to TRBJ1-1; no clear D gene. The CDR3 sequence is 18 residues long. The V and J ends lost 0 bases and 4 bases respectively, with 21 bases between them. Germline CDR1 and CDR2: SNHLY and FYNNEI. In nucleotides, the CDR3 is TGTGCCAGCAGTGAAGCGCTTGCAGGTGGTTTAGGGAGCACTGAAGCTTTCTTT. This encodes CASSEALAGGLGSTEAFF.

V usage is TRBV11-2 and J usage is TRBJ2-1, with 7 nucleotides matching TRBD1. Germline trimming cut 2 bases from V and 10 bases from J; bases unmatched to any gene: 11. Looked up from germline, CDR1 is SGHAT and CDR2 is FQNNGV. The CDR3 consists of 15 residues. The CDR3 sequence is CASSLTADRAGEQFF. CDR3 DNA: TGTGCCAGCAGCTTAACCGCCGACAGGGCTGGAGAGCAGTTCTTC.

In the case of this clonotype: The junction does not match germline at one end; this may be a read error. The chain links TRBV7-7 to TRBJ2-3; the D call may be TRBD1 or TRBD2 (5 bases each). Germline assignment: CDR1 SSHAT and CDR2 FNYEAQ (reference sequence). The CDR3 runs 13 residues. The CDR3 DNA follows: TGTGCTAGCAGCGGACACTTGGCAGATACGCAGTATTTT. Amino acids: CASSGHLADTQYF.

This clonotype was seen a few times. This chain connects TRBV7-9 to TRBJ2-1, with 9 bases fitting TRBD2. The CDR3 contains 15 residues. V shed 5 bases and J 8 bases; nucleotides not matched to a gene: 10. The germline V gene encodes CDR1 SEHNR and CDR2 FQNEAQ (reference sequence). This chain's CDR3 is CASSPGLALLDEQFF. CDR3 coding DNA: TGTGCCAGCAGCCCGGGACTAGCTCTCCTCGATGAGCAGTTCTTC.

The genes are TRBV24-1 and TRBJ2-3; D unclear. V shed 2 bases and J shed 6 bases, with 8 bases lying between them. The germline V gene encodes CDR1 KGHDR and CDR2 SFDVKD. The CDR3 length is 13 residues. CDR3 sequence: CATSDSPRDTQYF. The CDR3, as DNA: TGTGCCACCAGTGATTCCCCCAGGGATACGCAGTATTTT.

As concerns this clonotype: This clone may be a read error of a much larger clone one base away. This chain links TRBV11-2 with TRBJ2-5; the match to TRBD1 covers 8 bases. The length of the CDR3 is 15 residues. From germline, CDR1 is SGHAT and CDR2 FQNNGV. V was pared by 7 bases and J by 11 bases, with 18 bases of the junction left unmatched. DNA for the CDR3: TGTGCCAGCACCGTGACAGGGGAAAGAGTGAATGAGCAGTACTTC. Amino acids: CASTVTGERVNEQYF.

Of note for this clonotype: A read error may produce the germline difference seen at one junction end. The genes are TRBV5-1 and TRBJ2-3; 9 bases match TRBD2. This CDR3 has 16 residues. From germline, CDR1 is SGHRS and CDR2 YFSETQ. The chain's CDR3 is CASSLAPAGGPNTQYF. CDR3 coding DNA: TGTGCCAGCAGCTTGGCCCCTGCGGGGGGGCCGAATACGCAGTATTTT.

This clonotype was counted between two and nine times. The chain couples TRBV19 to TRBJ2-3; 7 bases line up with TRBD2. CDR1 is LNHDA, CDR2 SQIVND, per germline (reference sequence). The CDR3 has 15 amino acids. Losses at the gene ends were 6 bases for V and 2 bases for J; bases not matched to a gene: 8. As DNA, the CDR3 is TGTGCCAGTAGAGGCCTAGCGGTTACCACAGATACGCAGTATTTT. Translating it yields CASRGLAVTTDTQYF.

This clonotype showed up many times. This chain joins TRBV5-1 and TRBJ1-2; D not certain. The CDR3 totals 13 residues. The V gene's germline CDR1 is SGHRS and CDR2 YFSETQ. The germline V and J ends were trimmed by 1 base and 5 bases, with 9 bases remaining between them. The CDR3 loop reads CASSLIFDYGYTF. The CDR3 DNA reads TGCGCCAGCAGCTTGATATTTGATTATGGCTACACCTTC.

This clonotype was counted only a few times. The chain joins TRBV6-1 to TRBJ2-1; the D call may be TRBD1 or TRBD2 (6 bases each). CDR3 size: 14 residues. From germline, CDR1 is MNHNS and CDR2 SASEGT. V was clipped by 7 bases and J by 2 bases, with 12 bases between them. CDR3 nucleotide sequence: TGTGCCAGCACCCACGGGGGCGCCTACAATGAGCAGTTCTTC. Translated: CASTHGGAYNEQFF.

The V gene is TRBV20-1, the J gene TRBJ1-1; D is unresolved. Per the germline V gene, CDR1 is DFQATT and CDR2 is SNEGSKA (reference sequence). This CDR3 has 12 residues. V was trimmed by 1 base and J by 6 bases, leaving 9 bases between them. The CDR3 here is CSARVQFPEAFF. Written as DNA, the CDR3 is TGCAGTGCTAGAGTCCAGTTCCCTGAAGCTTTCTTT.

This chain connects TRBV12-3 or TRBV12-4 to TRBJ2-3; 7 nucleotides line up with TRBD2. CDR3 length equals 20 residues. With 4 bases clipped from V and 0 bases from J, the junction kept 19 bases outside the gene matches. CDR3 bases: TGTGCCAGCAGTTCACGGCGGGGGAGTTCGGGGAACCCTAGCACAGATACGCAGTATTTT. It specifies CASSSRRGSSGNPSTDTQYF.

CDR3 sequence reads: CASSPISGTGATTYGYTF. The CDR3, as DNA: TGTGCCAGCAGTCCAATATCGGGGACAGGGGCAACTACTTATGGCTACACCTTC. The V call is TRBV28, the J call TRBJ1-2, with TRBD1 identical over 10 bases. Germline V gene data show CDR1 as MDHEN and CDR2 as SYDVKM. This CDR3 contains 18 residues. Germline trimming cut 5 bases from V and 5 bases from J; bases unmatched to any gene: 17.

The CDR3 loop reads CATSGTSNNEQFF. CDR3 coding DNA: TGTGCCACCAGTGGGACTAGCAACAATGAGCAGTTCTTC. V gene TRBV24-1 combines with J gene TRBJ2-1; 8 nucleotides align to TRBD2. Germline trimming cut 5 bases from V and 5 bases from J; bases unmatched to any gene: 1. There are 13 residues in the CDR3. Germline assignment: CDR1 KGHDR and CDR2 SFDVKD.

The rearrangement joins TRBV7-2 to TRBJ2-5; D call uncertain. Germline-derived CDR1 and CDR2 are SGHTA and FQGNSA. The ends were cut back, 1 base at V and 2 bases at J, with 5 bases in the middle. This CDR3 is built from 13 residues. CDR3: CASSLVVQETQYF. In nucleotides, the CDR3 is TGTGCCAGCAGCTTAGTAGTGCAAGAGACCCAGTACTTC.

The sample holds a few counts of this clonotype. This chain joins TRBV3-1 and TRBJ2-1; TRBD2 is a possible D gene (6 bases). Trimming cost V 0 bases and J 8 bases, with 14 bases left between them. The CDR3 spans 15 residues. Germline CDR1 reads LGHDT; CDR2 reads YNNKEL (reference sequence). CDR3 protein: CASSQEKKWRDEQFF. CDR3 DNA: TGTGCCAGCAGCCAAGAGAAAAAGTGGAGGGATGAGCAGTTCTTC.

The CDR3 region has the DNA TGTGCCAGCACGAGGGCAGCGAACACCGGGGAGCTGTTTTTT. Amino acids: CASTRAANTGELFF. This chain uses TRBV2 with TRBJ2-2, with D tentatively TRBD2 (5 bases). CDR1 and CDR2 (germline): SNHLY, FYNNEI. V lost 7 bases and J lost 0, with 9 bases in between. The CDR3 extends over 14 amino acids.

The chain joins TRBV29-1 to TRBJ2-1, with D perhaps TRBD1 (5 bases). The germline V gene encodes CDR1 SQVTM and CDR2 ANQGSEA. This CDR3 is built from 14 residues. V was trimmed by 6 bases and J by 2 bases, leaving 14 bases between them. This CDR3 is CSVVQVNPYNEQFF. CDR3 nucleotide sequence: TGCAGCGTCGTACAGGTTAATCCCTACAATGAGCAGTTCTTC.

This rearrangement joins TRBV4-1 to TRBJ1-6, with 7 positions matching TRBD1. The CDR3 spans 15 residues. With 0 bases clipped from V and 11 bases from J, the junction kept 7 bases outside the gene matches. Germline values: CDR1 MGHRA, CDR2 YSYEKL. In DNA form, the CDR3 reads TGCGCCAGCAGCCAAGATCGACAGGGTTTTCCACCCCTCCACTTT. Its translation is CASSQDRQGFPPLHF.

The DNA for the CDR3 is TGTGCCAGCTCACCAAGCCAGGGGGACAACTATGGCTACACCTTC. This encodes CASSPSQGDNYGYTF. The chain has TRBV18 and TRBJ1-2; 7 bases map to TRBD1. Per germline, CDR1 KGHSH and CDR2 LQKENI. The V segment lost 2 bases and the J segment 2 bases; nucleotides outside the gene matches: 5. This CDR3 region has 15 residues. Based on the CDR3 plus reference TRBV18 and TRBJ1-2, the full variable domain is NAGVMQNPRHLVRRRGQEARLRCSPMKGHSHVYWYRQLPEEGLKFMVYLQKENIIDESGMPKERFSAEFPKEGPSILRIQQVVRGDSAAYFCASSPSQGDNYGYTFGSGTRLTVV.

In its sample, this clonotype was seen a few times. V and J are TRBV6-5 and TRBJ2-2; D not certain. Trimming took 0 bases from V and 5 from J, leaving 7 bases between them. CDR1 and CDR2 from the germline V gene are MNHEY and SVGAGI. This CDR3 contains 14 residues. The CDR3 DNA is TGTGCCAGCAGTTACTCGACGGATACCGGGGAGCTGTTTTTT. Translation: CASSYSTDTGELFF.

This chain uses TRBV10-3 with TRBJ2-5; 12 nucleotides line up with TRBD2. From germline, CDR1 is ENHRY and CDR2 SYGVKD. This CDR3 has 18 amino acids. With V trimmed by 0 bases and J by 5 bases, 10 bases remained unmatched. The CDR3 bases are TGTGCCATCAGTGAGTCCCCCCTAGCGGGGGGGCCGGGTGAGACCCAGTACTTC. This gives the protein CAISESPLAGGPGETQYF.

The CDR3 reads CSAADARGRGYKNIQYF. CDR3 DNA sequence: TGCAGTGCTGCAGATGCGAGAGGTCGAGGATACAAAAACATTCAGTACTTC. This chain joins TRBV20-1 and TRBJ2-4; D gene ambiguous. With 5 bases removed from V and 3 bases from J, the gap between germline ends came to 23 bases. Germline assignment: CDR1 DFQATT and CDR2 SNEGSKA (reference sequence). The CDR3 has 17 residues.